Listed here are 10 T cell receptor beta chains from one sample, sequenced in a study of cytomegalovirus exposure and HLA in healthy donors. Both 60 Vbeta primers and 13 Jbeta primers went into the PCR. Profiling relied on immunoSEQ multiplex PCR, and the TCRdb table lists in-frame clones only, not all of them. The table records 50,000 or so clones, under 90% of them present only once. Material: PBMCs. The receptors stem from a woman aged 18-29 years in good health and CMV-seronegative.

This chain joins TRBV5-1 and TRBJ2-7, with a tentative D call TRBD2 (5 bases). CDR1 is SGHRS and CDR2 is YFSETQ in the germline V gene. The CDR3 totals 13 residues. The V end lost 5 bases, the J end lost 3 bases, and 12 bases lay between the germline ends. The CDR3 loop reads CASRRVASYEQYF. The CDR3 nucleotides are TGCGCCAGCAGGCGGGTAGCGAGCTACGAGCAGTACTTC.

The genes are TRBV7-3 and TRBJ1-2; no clear D gene. The CDR3 has 14 residues. Trimming stripped 1 base from V and 7 bases from J, with 13 bases between. The germline V gene encodes CDR1 SGHTA and CDR2 FQGTGA. The CDR3 DNA reads as TGTGCCAGCAGCTTAAGAGGAACGTACGTTGGCTACACCTTC. Translation: CASSLRGTYVGYTF.

This chain uses TRBV30 with TRBJ1-3; no definite D call. Germline V lookup: CDR1 GTSNPN, CDR2 SVGIG (reference sequence). Trimming pared 0 bases from V and 14 bases from J, leaving 14 bases between. The CDR3 has 12 residues. Written as DNA, the CDR3 is TGTGCCTGGAGTGTACTAGGACGGTTTGTATATTTT. Its protein is CAWSVLGRFVYF.

The rearrangement uses TRBV5-4 and TRBJ2-1, with a tentative D call TRBD1 (5 bases). The germline V gene has CDR1 SGHNT and CDR2 YYREEE (reference sequence). CDR3 size: 15 residues. V was shortened by 3 bases and J by 8 bases, with 18 bases between the two germline ends. CDR3 DNA: TGTGCCAGCAGCTCCCTCATCGTGGGGCAGGATGAGCAGTTCTTC. This sequence encodes CASSSLIVGQDEQFF.

The chain joins TRBV11-3 to TRBJ2-1; D is ambiguous. V gave up 1 base and J gave up 5 bases, with 9 bases separating them. CDR1 is SGHNT and CDR2 is YENEEA in the germline V gene. The CDR3 sequence is 14 residues long. The CDR3 nucleotides read TGTGCCAGCAGCTTAGTAGCCGGAGACAATGAGCAGTTCTTC. This sequence encodes CASSLVAGDNEQFF.

The V gene is TRBV7-2, the J gene TRBJ2-5, with 8 bases lining up with TRBD2. The CDR3 runs to 17 residues. Trimming took 5 bases from V and 2 from J; bases not matched to a gene: 13. Germline lookup yields CDR1 SGHTA and CDR2 FQGNSA. Here the CDR3 reads CASSPKELAVTQETQYF. Here the CDR3 DNA reads TGTGCCAGCAGCCCTAAAGAACTAGCGGTCACACAAGAGACCCAGTACTTC.

This clone came up once. V usage is TRBV21-1 and J usage is TRBJ2-6; the listed D gene, TRBD2, was not tested against the DNA. TRBV21-1 is described as a pseudogene. CDR3 length equals 19 residues. CDR3 sequence (DNA): TGTGCCAGCAGCAAGGGGAGGCACATACCCCTCTCTGGGTGGAACGTCCTGACTTTC. It encodes CASSKGRHIPLSGWNVLTF.

CDR3 region: CASSEITGAGNTEAFF. CDR3 nucleotide sequence: TGTGCCAGCAGTGAAATAACAGGGGCAGGGAACACTGAAGCTTTCTTT. The V gene is TRBV6-1, the J gene TRBJ1-1, with 7 bases identical to TRBD1. The CDR3 contains 16 residues. V lost 2 bases to trimming and J lost 1 base; unmatched junction nucleotides: 7. Germline CDR1 reads MNHNS; CDR2 reads SASEGT.

V usage is TRBV7-6 and J usage is TRBJ1-6; 9 bases fit TRBD1. From germline, CDR1 is SGHVS and CDR2 FNYEAQ. V lost 1 base to trimming and J lost 7 bases; unmatched junction nucleotides: 8. The CDR3 sequence is 17 residues long. Here the CDR3 reads CASSLDDGTGSNSPLHF. For the CDR3, the DNA is TGTGCCAGCAGCTTAGATGATGGGACAGGGAGCAATTCACCCCTCCACTTT.

This rearrangement joins TRBV6-1 to TRBJ1-5; TRBD1 matches 9 bases. After removal of 6 bases from V and 7 bases from J, the junction contained 7 bases not matched to a gene. Germline CDR1 MNHNS, CDR2 SASEGT. This CDR3 contains 14 residues. The CDR3 reads CASRPGQGIQPQHF. The CDR3 DNA is TGTGCCAGCAGGCCGGGACAGGGAATCCAGCCCCAGCATTTT.